Detailed here is one T cell receptor beta chain. Which antigen it targets is not known. No per-base quality is available; no much larger clone lies one base away. CDR1 SGHAT and CDR2 FQNNGV were looked up in the germline V gene. Relative to germline, V is missing 5 bases and J is missing 2 bases, with 10 bases of the junction outside any gene match. The CDR3 goes from the cysteine to the phenylalanine over 16 residues. Only the CDR3 portion is preserved as DNA: 48 bases, with reading frame beginning at the first base. Read against the paper, the sample's time point label means: baseline before first vaccination. The vaccinee samples were drawn from two UK trials, COV001 and COV002, one of which was a single-blind randomized controlled phase 2/3 trial testing AZD1222 (ChAdOx1 nCoV-19) in healthy adults. Trial participant PBMC samples were collected at day 0 and day 28 after the second dose for TCRbeta chain sequencing.

This sample is drawn from a study of T cell responses to AZD1222 COVID-19 vaccine (dated by TCRdb to the early 2020s). For the study in its entirety: AZD1222 recipients whose second dose came at about 4 weeks and those whose second dose came at about 12 weeks were combined into one group, since spike-specific TCR depth and breadth did not differ between the two schedules. TCR sequencing was performed for more than 230 trial participants, of whom 200 to 220 were given two doses of AZD1222 and around 26 were given two doses of MenACWY control vaccine. Trial participants were enrolled into age subgroups of 18-55, 56-69 and 70-plus years, which contained 148, 28 and 57 TCR-sequenced participants, respectively. Here is what the overall study found, with its caveats: The 56-69-year group was small, and its depth increase did not reach significance, likely because of low power. Conclusions about previously exposed vaccinees were limited because only six AZD1222 recipients were SARS-CoV-2 seropositive at baseline. Participants were mostly white British and included more females than males, and it was suggested by the authors that clonal diversity may have been underestimated. Because no day 14 peak-response samples were available, the repertoires could be characterized only after the peak T cell response. Nearly half of unique spike-specific TCRs reportedly recognized epitopes outside regions mutated in the B.1.351 and B.1.1.7 variants. A significant rise in spike-specific TCR breadth and depth was observed after two AZD1222 doses relative to day 0 and relative to MenACWY recipients. The vaccine-associated CD4 TCRs covered the entire spike protein, and the dominant responses fell in regions 160-218 and 743-854.

The CDR3 regions of human TCRbeta chains were subjected to immunosequencing. The authors' analysis ran thus. TCRs in the repertoires were matched against a reference library of SARS-CoV-2-specific TCRs that had been generated with the MIRA antigen-specificity platform. Breadth was defined as the fraction of unique TCRs that were SARS-CoV-2-associated. Depth was defined as the fraction of total T cells that were SARS-CoV-2-associated. Using the MIRA data, each spike-specific TCR was assigned both to the spike region to which the TCR was reactive and to a CD4 or CD8 class. Log10-transformed breadth and depth values were compared by one-way ANOVA with Sidak's multiple comparisons tests. What TCRdb holds here is the immuneACCESS table cut down to in-frame rearrangements. Part of the clones is not present; checked against another copy, under half of the missing clones reflect an unresolved V gene, and the others are unexplained. V and J calls and clone size follow that table, whereas D and trimming were derived from the DNA. This sample lists roughly 100,000 clones; more than 90% were detected once. The ten largest clones represent about 1.2% of the sample.

This chain is built from TRBV11-2 and TRBJ2-5; the central 8 bases match TRBD2. This clonotype was sampled from an adult in good health. The source material was peripheral blood, sampled on day 0 of AZD1222 vaccination. Here the CDR3 is given as CASSLRGTGGQETQYF. Here is the DNA: TGTGCCAGCAGCCTGAGGGGTACGGGGGGGCAAGAGACCCAGTACTTC.